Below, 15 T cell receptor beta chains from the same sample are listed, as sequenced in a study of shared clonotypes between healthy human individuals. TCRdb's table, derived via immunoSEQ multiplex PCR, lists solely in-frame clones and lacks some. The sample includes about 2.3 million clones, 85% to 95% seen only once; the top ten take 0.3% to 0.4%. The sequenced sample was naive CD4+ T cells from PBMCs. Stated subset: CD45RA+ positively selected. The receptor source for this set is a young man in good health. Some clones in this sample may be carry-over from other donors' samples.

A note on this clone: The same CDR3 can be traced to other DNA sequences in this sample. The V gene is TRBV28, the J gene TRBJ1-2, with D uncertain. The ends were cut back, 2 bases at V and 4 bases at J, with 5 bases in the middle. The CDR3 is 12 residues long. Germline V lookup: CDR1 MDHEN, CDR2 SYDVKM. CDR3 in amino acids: CASSLDRYGYTF. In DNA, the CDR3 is TGTGCCAGCAGTTTAGACCGCTATGGCTACACCTTC.

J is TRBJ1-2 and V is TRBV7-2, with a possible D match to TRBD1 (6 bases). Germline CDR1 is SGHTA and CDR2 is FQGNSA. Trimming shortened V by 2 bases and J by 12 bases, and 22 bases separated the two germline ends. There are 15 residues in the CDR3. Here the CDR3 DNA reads TGTGCCAGCAGCTTAATCGGGGGCAGCAAAGGGGTCGACACCTTC. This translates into CASSLIGGSKGVDTF. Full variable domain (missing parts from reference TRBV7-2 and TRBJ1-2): GAGVSQSPSNKVTEKGKDVELRCDPISGHTALYWYRQSLGQGLEFLIYFQGNSAPDKSGLPSDRFSAERTGGSVSTLTIQRTQQEDSAVYLCASSLIGGSKGVDTFGSGTRLTVV.

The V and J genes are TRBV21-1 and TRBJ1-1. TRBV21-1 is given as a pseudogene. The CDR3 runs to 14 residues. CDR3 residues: CASSKKSKATEAFF. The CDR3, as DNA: TGTGCCAGCAGCAAAAAGTCTAAGGCCACCGAAGCTTTCTTT.

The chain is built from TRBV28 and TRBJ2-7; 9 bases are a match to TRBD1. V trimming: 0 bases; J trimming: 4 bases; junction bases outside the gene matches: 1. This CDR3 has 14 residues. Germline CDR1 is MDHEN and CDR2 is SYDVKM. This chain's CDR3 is CASSLWTGGYEQYF. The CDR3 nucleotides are TGTGCCAGCAGTTTATGGACAGGGGGATACGAGCAGTACTTC.

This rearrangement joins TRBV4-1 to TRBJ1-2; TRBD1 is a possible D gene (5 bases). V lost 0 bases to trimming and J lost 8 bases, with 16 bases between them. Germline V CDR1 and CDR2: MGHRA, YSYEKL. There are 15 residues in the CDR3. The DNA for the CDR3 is TGCGCCAGCAGCCAAGAGGCATTCCCCGGGGGAGGCTACACCTTC. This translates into CASSQEAFPGGGYTF.

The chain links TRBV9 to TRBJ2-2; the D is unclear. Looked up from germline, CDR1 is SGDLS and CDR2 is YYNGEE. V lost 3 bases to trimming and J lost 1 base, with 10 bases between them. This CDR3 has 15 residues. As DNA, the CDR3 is TGTGCCAGCAGCGCCGAATTCGGGAACACCGGGGAGCTGTTTTTT. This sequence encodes CASSAEFGNTGELFF.

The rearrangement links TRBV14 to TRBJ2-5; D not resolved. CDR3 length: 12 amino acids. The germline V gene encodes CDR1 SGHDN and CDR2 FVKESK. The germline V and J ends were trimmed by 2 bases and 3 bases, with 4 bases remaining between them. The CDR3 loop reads CASSQKEETQYF. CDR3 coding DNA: TGTGCCAGCAGCCAAAAGGAAGAGACCCAGTACTTC.

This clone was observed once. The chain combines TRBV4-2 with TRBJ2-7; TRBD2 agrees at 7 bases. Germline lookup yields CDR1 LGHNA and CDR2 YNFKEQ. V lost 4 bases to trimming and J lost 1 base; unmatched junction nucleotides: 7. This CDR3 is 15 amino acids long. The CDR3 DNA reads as TGTGCCAGCAGCCGAAGGCGGGAGCGTTCCTACGAGCAGTACTTC. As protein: CASSRRRERSYEQYF.

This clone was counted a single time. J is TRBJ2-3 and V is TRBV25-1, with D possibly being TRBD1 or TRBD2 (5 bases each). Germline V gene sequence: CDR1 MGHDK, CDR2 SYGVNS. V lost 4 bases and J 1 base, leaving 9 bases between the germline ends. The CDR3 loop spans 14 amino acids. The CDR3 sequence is CASSGGAGTDTQYF. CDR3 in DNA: TGTGCCAGCAGTGGAGGGGCGGGCACAGATACGCAGTATTTT.

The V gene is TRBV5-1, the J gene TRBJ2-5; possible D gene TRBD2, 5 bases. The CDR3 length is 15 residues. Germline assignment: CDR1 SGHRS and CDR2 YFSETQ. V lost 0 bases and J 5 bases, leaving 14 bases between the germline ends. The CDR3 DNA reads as TGCGCCAGCAGCTTGGGTGTAACCGGGGTGGAGACCCAGTACTTC. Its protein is CASSLGVTGVETQYF.

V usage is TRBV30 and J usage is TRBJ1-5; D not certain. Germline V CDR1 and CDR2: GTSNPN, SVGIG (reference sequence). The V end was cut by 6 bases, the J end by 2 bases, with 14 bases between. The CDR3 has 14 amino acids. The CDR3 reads CACTTEEGNQPQHF. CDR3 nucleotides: TGTGCCTGTACCACGGAGGAGGGCAATCAGCCCCAGCATTTT.

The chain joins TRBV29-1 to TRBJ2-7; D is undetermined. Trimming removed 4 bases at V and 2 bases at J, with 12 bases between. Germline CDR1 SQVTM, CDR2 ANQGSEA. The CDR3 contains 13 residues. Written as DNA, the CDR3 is TGCAGCGTTGCGGAGTCGGACCCCTACGAGCAGTACTTC. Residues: CSVAESDPYEQYF.

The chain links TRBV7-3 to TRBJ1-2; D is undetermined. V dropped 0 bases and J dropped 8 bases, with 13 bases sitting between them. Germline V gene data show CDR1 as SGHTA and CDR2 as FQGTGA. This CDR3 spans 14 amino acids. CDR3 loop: CASSLTSTSRGYTF. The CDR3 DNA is TGTGCCAGCAGCTTAACGTCCACCTCCCGCGGCTACACCTTC. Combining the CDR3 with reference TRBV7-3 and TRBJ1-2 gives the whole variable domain GAGVSQTPSNKVTEKGKYVELRCDPISGHTALYWYRQSLGQGPEFLIYFQGTGAADDSGLPNDRFFAVRPEGSVSTLKIQRTERGDSAVYLCASSLTSTSRGYTFGSGTRLTVV.

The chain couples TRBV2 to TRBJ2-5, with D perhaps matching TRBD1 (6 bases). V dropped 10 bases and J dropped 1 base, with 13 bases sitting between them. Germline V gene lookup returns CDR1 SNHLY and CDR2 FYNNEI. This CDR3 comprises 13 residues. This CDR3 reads CATLRTAQETQYF. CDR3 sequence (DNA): TGTGCCACGCTGAGGACAGCCCAAGAGACCCAGTACTTC.

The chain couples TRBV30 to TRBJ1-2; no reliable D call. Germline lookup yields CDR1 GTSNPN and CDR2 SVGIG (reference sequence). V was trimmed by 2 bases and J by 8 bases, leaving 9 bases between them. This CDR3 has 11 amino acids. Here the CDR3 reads CAWSRAYGYTF. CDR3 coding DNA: TGTGCCTGGAGTCGGGCTTACGGCTACACCTTC.